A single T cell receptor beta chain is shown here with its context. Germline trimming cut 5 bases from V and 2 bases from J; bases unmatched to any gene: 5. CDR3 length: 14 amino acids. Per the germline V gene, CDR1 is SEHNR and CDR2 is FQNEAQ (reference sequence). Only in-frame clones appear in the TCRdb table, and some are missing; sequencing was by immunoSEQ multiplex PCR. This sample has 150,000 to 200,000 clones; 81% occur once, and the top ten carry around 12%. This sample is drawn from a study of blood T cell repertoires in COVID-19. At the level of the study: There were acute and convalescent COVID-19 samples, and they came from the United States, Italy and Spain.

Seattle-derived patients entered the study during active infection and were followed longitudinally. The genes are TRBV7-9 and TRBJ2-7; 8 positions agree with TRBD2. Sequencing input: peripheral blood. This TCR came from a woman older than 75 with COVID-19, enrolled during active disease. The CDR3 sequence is CASSAGLGTYEQYF. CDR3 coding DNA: TGTGCCAGCAGCGCGGGACTAGGAACCTACGAGCAGTACTTC.